Presented here are 9 T cell receptor beta chains from one specimen sequenced in a study of blood T cells in healthy people across ages. A second PCR, run for about 6 to 12 cycles, used a sample-barcoded 5' primer plus a J-beta primer mix. MiXCR, run by TCRdb on the 5' RACE reads, gives a single entry per CDR3 protein. In the table there are hundreds of thousands of distinct CDR3 sequences, about 27% of which are singletons. These records were also assigned to another study, of T cells of mothers and their children.

The material sequenced was blood. The origin of the receptors is a boy aged 2 to 9 in good health.

The V gene is TRBV19, the J gene TRBJ1-1; D is perhaps TRBD1 (5 bases). Germline V gene data show CDR1 as LNHDA and CDR2 as SQIVND (reference sequence). The CDR3 length is 13 residues. V lost 3 bases, J lost 4 bases, and 9 bases lay in between. DNA of the CDR3: TGTGCCAGTAGTATCGGGGGAGGCACTGAAGCTTTCTTT. It encodes CASSIGGGTEAFF. Complete variable domain (other parts from reference TRBV19 and TRBJ1-1): DGGITQSPKYLFRKEGQNVTLSCEQNLNHDAMYWYRQDPGQGLRLIYYSQIVNDFQKGDIAEGYSVSREKKESFPLTVTSAQKNPTAFYLCASSIGGGTEAFFGQGTRLTVV.

V is TRBV5-1 and J is TRBJ2-5; maybe TRBD2 (5 bases). The end of the DNA is better explained by TRBJ2-1, so the J call may be wrong. This CDR3 contains 14 residues. The germline V gene encodes CDR1 SGHRS and CDR2 YFSETQ. The chain's CDR3 is CASSLAGKGNEQFF. The CDR3 DNA is TGCGCCAGCAGCTTGGCCGGGAAGGGCAATGAGCAGTTCTTC.

This clonotype turned up a few times. V and J are TRBV12-3 or TRBV12-4 and TRBJ2-3; the D call may be TRBD1 or TRBD2 (5 bases each). This CDR3 contains 16 residues. The V and J ends lost 6 bases and 1 base respectively, with 17 bases between them. The CDR3 protein is CASSPTLRGGTDTQYF. The CDR3 DNA sequence: TGTGCCAGCAGCCCCACCTTGAGAGGGGGCACAGATACGCAGTATTTT.

A single count supports this clonotype. V is TRBV7-2 and J is TRBJ2-2; D not certain. The CDR3 contains 14 residues. The V end lost 2 bases, the J end lost 4 bases, and 8 bases lay between the germline ends. The germline CDR1 and CDR2 sequences are SGHTA and FQGNSA. DNA of the CDR3: TGTGCCAGCAGCTTAAACCGCCGCACCGGGGAGCTGTTTTTT. Protein product: CASSLNRRTGELFF.

This chain joins TRBV11-1 and TRBJ2-7; 12 bases are shared with TRBD1. V was clipped by 3 bases and J by 4 bases; unmatched bases: 7. Germline values: CDR1 SGHAT, CDR2 FQDESV (reference sequence). CDR3 length equals 16 residues. The CDR3 DNA sequence: TGTGCCAGCAGCTTCGGGACAGGGGGCGTAGAATACGAGCAGTACTTC. Translated, it gives CASSFGTGGVEYEQYF.

This chain links TRBV4-3 with TRBJ2-4; no definite D call. The CDR3 loop spans 15 amino acids. V lost 5 bases to trimming and J lost 0 bases, with 11 bases between them. Germline V gene data show CDR1 as LGHNA and CDR2 as YSLEER. CDR3 sequence reads: CASSSWALAKNIQYF. CDR3 coding DNA: TGCGCCAGCAGCTCCTGGGCTCTAGCCAAAAACATTCAGTACTTC.

There are a few counts of this clonotype. The V and J genes are TRBV20-1 and TRBJ1-2; possibly TRBD1 for D (6 bases). The germline V gene encodes CDR1 DFQATT and CDR2 SNEGSKA (reference sequence). V lost 4 bases and J lost 2, with 8 bases in between. The CDR3 is 12 residues long. DNA for the CDR3: TGCAGTGCTAACGACAGGAACTATGGCTACACCTTC. Translation gives CSANDRNYGYTF.

This clonotype has more than one count but fewer than ten. This chain links TRBV15 with TRBJ2-3; D is perhaps TRBD2 (5 bases). The CDR3 length is 14 residues. CDR1 is LNHNV, CDR2 YYDKDF, per germline (reference sequence). V was clipped by 5 bases and J by 1 base, with 10 bases between them. The CDR3, as DNA: TGTGCCACCAGCCGGAGGCGGGGCACAGATACGCAGTATTTT. This encodes CATSRRRGTDTQYF.

This clonotype was seen more than once but under ten times. For the CDR3, the DNA is TGCGCCAGCAGCTTCCGACCGGGGGAAGAAAAACTGTTTTTT. This translates into CASSFRPGEEKLFF. J is TRBJ1-4 and V is TRBV5-1; D perhaps matches TRBD1 (5 bases). Germline CDR1 and CDR2: SGHRS and YFSETQ. The CDR3 is 14 residues long. The V gene lost 2 bases and the J gene lost 8 bases, with 13 bases spanning the gap.